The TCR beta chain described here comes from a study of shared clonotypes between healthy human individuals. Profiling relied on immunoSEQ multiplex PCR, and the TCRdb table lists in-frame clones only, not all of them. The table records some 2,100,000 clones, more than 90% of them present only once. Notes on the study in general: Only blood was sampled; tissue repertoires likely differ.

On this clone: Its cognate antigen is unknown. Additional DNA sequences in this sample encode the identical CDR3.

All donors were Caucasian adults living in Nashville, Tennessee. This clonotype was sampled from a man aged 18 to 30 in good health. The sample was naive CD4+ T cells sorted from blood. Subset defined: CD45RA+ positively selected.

CDR3 sequence: CASSIGLNYGYTF. CDR3 DNA sequence: TGTGCCAGTAGTATAGGACTCAACTATGGCTACACCTTC. The chain is built from TRBV19 and TRBJ1-2; D gene ambiguous. With 1 base removed from V and 2 bases from J, the gap between germline ends came to 5 bases. CDR1 LNHDA and CDR2 SQIVND come from the germline V gene (reference sequence). This CDR3 comprises 13 residues.